This entry is about one TCR beta chain. Its antigen is undetermined. V shed 3 bases and J shed 4 bases, with 11 bases lying between them. Germline V gene sequence: CDR1 SGDLS, CDR2 YYNGEE. The CDR3 runs to 14 residues. Use of 60 Vbeta and 13 Jbeta primers characterized the PCR. The protocol was immunoSEQ multiplex PCR, while the TCRdb copy is restricted to in-frame clones and leaves out a portion. Its listing shows just over 200,000 clones. This sample was taken from a study of cytomegalovirus exposure and HLA in healthy donors. Whole-study results and caveats: The HLA-A and HLA-B alleles of most subjects were reportedly predicted accurately from TCR beta sequences. With later analysis, a missense DCLRE1C variant became linked to TCR beta V- and J-gene trimming. Previously analyzed data showed that most TCR beta V segments were productive at a frequency of about 90% or about 30%.

The V gene is TRBV9, the J gene TRBJ1-3; no clear D. Sample: PBMCs. This receptor was taken from a girl aged 2-15 years in good health and CMV-seropositive. CDR3 loop: CASSGAMLGNTIYF. CDR3 DNA: TGTGCCAGCAGCGGGGCCATGTTGGGAAACACCATATATTTT.